This TCR beta chain was retrieved from a study of blood T cell repertoires in COVID-19. Some clones are missing from TCRdb's copy, which holds only in-frame ones; the method was immunoSEQ multiplex PCR. The sample shows fewer than 100,000 clones, around 86% of them seen only once. The CDR3 extends over 16 amino acids. The germline V gene encodes CDR1 LGHDT and CDR2 YNNKEL (reference sequence). Trimming took 4 bases from V and 0 from J, leaving 13 bases between them. The chain employs TRBV3-1 (or the pseudogene TRBV3-2) and TRBJ2-1; D gene unclear. Sequenced input: peripheral blood. The sequence came from a woman at least 80 years old with acute or convalescent COVID-19. CDR3 bases: TGTGCCAGCAGCCCCATAGACTTATCCTCCTACAATGAGCAGTTCTTC. Its protein product is CASSPIDLSSYNEQFF.